Presented here are 11 T cell receptor beta chains from one specimen sequenced in a study of cytomegalovirus exposure and HLA in healthy donors. Sequencing was performed with immunoSEQ multiplex PCR; in TCRdb, only in-frame clones are kept and a portion is missing. The sample includes 70,000 to 95,000 clones, roughly 93% of them seen just once. Sequencing was carried out using PBMCs. These receptors were taken from a woman in her twenties or thirties in good health and CMV-seronegative.

This clone was seen only once. The gene calls are TRBV7-6 and TRBJ2-1, with TRBD2 matching 10 bases. In germline, CDR1 is SGHVS, CDR2 FNYEAQ. V trimming: 5 bases; J trimming: 6 bases; junction bases outside the gene matches: 7. This CDR3 has 15 residues. CDR3 loop: CASSTAGGPGNEQFF. CDR3 in DNA: TGTGCCAGCAGCACAGCGGGAGGGCCCGGCAATGAGCAGTTCTTC.

This chain uses TRBV27 with TRBJ2-2; 7 bases are shared with TRBD1. CDR1 is MNHEY, CDR2 SMNVEV, per germline (reference sequence). With V trimmed by 3 bases and J by 6 bases, 7 bases remained unmatched. The CDR3 has 15 residues. CDR3 nucleotides: TGTGCCAGCAGTTTTTCCGACAGGGTGGCCGGGGAGCTGTTTTTT. Translation: CASSFSDRVAGELFF.

The chain couples TRBV9 to TRBJ2-6, with D hard to call. V was trimmed by 4 bases and J by 1 base, leaving 12 bases between them. CDR3 length: 16 residues. CDR1 SGDLS and CDR2 YYNGEE come from the germline V gene. In DNA form, the CDR3 reads TGTGCCAGCAGCCCGCGACTGAGTTCTGGGGCCAACGTCCTGACTTTC. It encodes CASSPRLSSGANVLTF.

The chain links TRBV7-8 to TRBJ1-1; possible D gene TRBD1, 5 bases. Between the trimmed V and J ends, which lost 0 bases and 5 bases, there was a span of 13 bases. CDR1 SGHVS and CDR2 FQNEAQ come from the germline V gene. This CDR3 is 15 amino acids long. CDR3 sequence: CASSLAMGGITEAFF. The CDR3 DNA reads as TGTGCCAGCAGCTTAGCGATGGGGGGGATTACTGAAGCTTTCTTT.

A single count supports this clone. The chain links TRBV2 to TRBJ2-2, with TRBD2 identical over 10 bases. Germline V CDR1 and CDR2: SNHLY, FYNNEI. With V trimmed by 5 bases and J by 6 bases, 6 bases remained unmatched. The CDR3 spans 15 residues. CDR3 coding DNA: TGTGCCAGCAGTCAGCGGGGGGGTCTGTCCGGGGAGCTGTTTTTT. Translated: CASSQRGGLSGELFF.

This clone was seen once. The rearrangement links TRBV6-1 to TRBJ2-2; 11 nucleotides align to TRBD1. The CDR3 is 16 amino acids. The germline CDR1 and CDR2 sequences are MNHNS and SASEGT. The junction had 6 bases not matched to a gene; V was cut back by 4 bases and J by 5 bases. This CDR3 reads CASSGRTGGSTGELFF. The CDR3 DNA is TGTGCCAGCAGTGGTAGGACAGGGGGCTCAACCGGGGAGCTGTTTTTT.

About this clone: Germline is not matched at one junction end, which may reflect a read error. The chain joins TRBV9 to TRBJ1-2, with 10 bases aligning to TRBD1. The CDR3 sequence is 16 residues long. CDR1 SGDLS and CDR2 YYNGEE come from the germline V gene. The CDR3 bases are TGTGCCAGCAGCGCTGACTTTCCCGGGACAGGGGCCAAAAGGGCCTTC. Its protein is CASSADFPGTGAKRAF.

The chain couples TRBV6-4 to TRBJ2-3, with 12 positions matching TRBD2. V was clipped by 2 bases and J by 3 bases; unmatched bases: 0. Germline V lookup: CDR1 MRHNA, CDR2 SNTAGT. This CDR3 has 15 amino acids. CDR3 nucleotide sequence: TGTGCCAGCAGTGACGGGACTAGCGGGACAGATACGCAGTATTTT. Protein product: CASSDGTSGTDTQYF.

This clone was seen just once. The genes are TRBV5-4 and TRBJ2-7, with 11 bases aligning to TRBD2. CDR1 is SGHNT, CDR2 YYREEE, per germline (reference sequence). The V and J ends lost 5 bases and 6 bases, in that order; junction bases with no gene match: 7. The CDR3 loop spans 14 amino acids. This CDR3 reads CASRLAGGPPEQYF. The CDR3 DNA reads TGTGCCAGCAGGTTAGCGGGAGGGCCCCCCGAGCAGTACTTC.

The gene calls are TRBV5-1 and TRBJ2-7; 8 bases are shared with TRBD1. CDR3 size: 14 residues. The V and J ends lost 4 bases and 6 bases, in that order; junction bases with no gene match: 9. Germline V gene lookup returns CDR1 SGHRS and CDR2 YFSETQ. CDR3 DNA sequence: TGCGCCAGCAGCCAGAGACAGGGGCCCGGCGAGCAGTACTTC. Translated: CASSQRQGPGEQYF. The full variable domain, with the rest looked up from reference TRBV5-1 and TRBJ2-7, is KAGVTQTPRYLIKTRGQQVTLSCSPISGHRSVSWYQQTPGQGLQFLFEYFSETQRNKGNFPGRFSGRQFSNSRSEMNVSTLELGDSALYLCASSQRQGPGEQYFGPGTRLTVT.

Concerning this clone itself: Other DNA sequences of this sample code for an identical CDR3. The chain uses TRBV7-2 and TRBJ1-5; possible D gene TRBD1, 5 bases. The CDR3 is 15 residues long. Between the trimmed V and J ends, which lost 0 bases and 3 bases, there was a span of 9 bases. CDR1 and CDR2 (germline): SGHTA, FQGNSA. CDR3 nucleotide sequence: TGTGCCAGCAGCTTAGCTGGGGGGAACAATCAGCCCCAGCATTTT. Residues: CASSLAGGNNQPQHF.